This T cell receptor beta chain was sequenced in a study of T cell responses to AZD1222 COVID-19 vaccine. Sequencing was performed with immunoSEQ multiplex PCR; in TCRdb, only in-frame clones are kept and a portion is missing. This sample carries about 160,000 clones, 94% of them seen once, and the ten largest clones take 5.1%. Study conclusions and caveats: A rise in Spike-specific TCR breadth and depth followed two AZD1222 doses. It was only after the peak T cell response that any repertoires were sampled.

CDR3 size: 15 residues. Germline CDR1 and CDR2: SGHAT and FQNNGV. V dropped 5 bases and J dropped 0; count of bases not matched to a gene: 6. Notes on this clone: The antigen is unknown.

Sequenced here: peripheral blood, sampled 28 days after the second AZD1222 dose. This chain connects TRBV11-2 to TRBJ1-1; TRBD1 aligns across 7 bases. The TCR sequence derives from an adult who received the AZD1222 COVID-19 vaccine. The CDR3 spells CASSIGQVMNTEAFF. The CDR3 bases are TGTGCCAGCAGCATCGGACAGGTTATGAACACTGAAGCTTTCTTT.